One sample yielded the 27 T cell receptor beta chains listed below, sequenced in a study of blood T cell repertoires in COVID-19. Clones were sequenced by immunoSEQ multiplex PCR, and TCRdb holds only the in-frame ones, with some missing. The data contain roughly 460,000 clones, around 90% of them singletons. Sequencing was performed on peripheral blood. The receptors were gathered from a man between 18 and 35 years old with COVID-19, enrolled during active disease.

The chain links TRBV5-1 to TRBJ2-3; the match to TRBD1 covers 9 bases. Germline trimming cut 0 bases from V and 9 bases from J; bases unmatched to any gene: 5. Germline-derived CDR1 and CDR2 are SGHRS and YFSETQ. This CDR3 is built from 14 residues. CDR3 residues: CASSLGTGEKTQYF. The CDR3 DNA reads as TGCGCCAGCAGCTTGGGGACAGGGGAAAAGACGCAGTATTTT.

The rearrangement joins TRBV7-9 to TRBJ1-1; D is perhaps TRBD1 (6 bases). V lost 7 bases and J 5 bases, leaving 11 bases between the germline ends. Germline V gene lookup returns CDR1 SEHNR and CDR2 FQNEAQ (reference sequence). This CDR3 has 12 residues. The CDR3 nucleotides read TGTGCCAGCAATCAAGGGGGAACTGAAGCTTTCTTT. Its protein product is CASNQGGTEAFF.

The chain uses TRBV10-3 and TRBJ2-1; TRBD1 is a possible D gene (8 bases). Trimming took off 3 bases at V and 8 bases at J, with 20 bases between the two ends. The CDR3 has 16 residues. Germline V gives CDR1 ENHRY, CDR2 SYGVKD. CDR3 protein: CAISDLGGTGGDEQFF. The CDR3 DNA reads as TGTGCCATCAGTGACCTCGGGGGGACAGGCGGCGATGAGCAGTTCTTC.

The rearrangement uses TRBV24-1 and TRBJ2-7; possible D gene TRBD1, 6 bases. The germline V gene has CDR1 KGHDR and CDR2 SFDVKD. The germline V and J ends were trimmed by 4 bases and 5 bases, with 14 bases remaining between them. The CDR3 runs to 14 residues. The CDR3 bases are TGTGCCACCAGTGACCCATCCAGGGGCCACGAGCAGTACTTC. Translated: CATSDPSRGHEQYF.

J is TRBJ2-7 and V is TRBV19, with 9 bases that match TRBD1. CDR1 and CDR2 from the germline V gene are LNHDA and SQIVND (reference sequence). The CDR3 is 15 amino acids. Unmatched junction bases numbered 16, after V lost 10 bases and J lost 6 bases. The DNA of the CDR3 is TGTGCCACCAAAGACCAGGGACAGGGTATGAGCGAGCAGTACTTC. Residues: CATKDQGQGMSEQYF.

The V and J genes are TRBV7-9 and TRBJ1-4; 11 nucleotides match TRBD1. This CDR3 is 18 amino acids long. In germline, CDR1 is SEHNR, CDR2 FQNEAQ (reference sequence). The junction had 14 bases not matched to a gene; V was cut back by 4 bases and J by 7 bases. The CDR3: CASSSSRTGGERGEKLFF. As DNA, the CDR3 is TGTGCCAGCAGCTCAAGTCGGACAGGGGGCGAGCGGGGTGAAAAACTGTTTTTT.

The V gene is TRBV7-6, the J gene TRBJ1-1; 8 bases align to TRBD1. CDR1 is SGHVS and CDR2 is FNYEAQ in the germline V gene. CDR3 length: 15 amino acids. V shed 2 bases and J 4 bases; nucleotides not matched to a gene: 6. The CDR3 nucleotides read TGTGCCAGCAGCTTAAATCAGGGGGCGGGCACTGAAGCTTTCTTT. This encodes CASSLNQGAGTEAFF.

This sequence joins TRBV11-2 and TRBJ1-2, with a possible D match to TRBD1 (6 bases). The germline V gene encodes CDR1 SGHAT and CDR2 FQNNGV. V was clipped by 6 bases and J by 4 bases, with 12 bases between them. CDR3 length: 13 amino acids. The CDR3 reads CASRPGQSYGYTF. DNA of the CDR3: TGTGCCAGCAGACCCGGACAGTCCTATGGCTACACCTTC.

CDR3 region: CASSEQGIGELFF. The DNA for the CDR3 is TGTGCCAGCAGTGAACAGGGGATCGGGGAGCTGTTTTTT. The rearrangement joins TRBV6-1 to TRBJ2-2; TRBD1 is a possible D gene (6 bases). CDR3 length: 13 amino acids. V dropped 2 bases and J dropped 7 bases, with 8 bases sitting between them. Germline lookup yields CDR1 MNHNS and CDR2 SASEGT.

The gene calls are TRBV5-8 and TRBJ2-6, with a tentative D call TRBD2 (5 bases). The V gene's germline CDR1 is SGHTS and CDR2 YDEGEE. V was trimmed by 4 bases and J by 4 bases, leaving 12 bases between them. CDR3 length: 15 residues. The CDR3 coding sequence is TGTGCCAGCAGCCAGGAGGCTCTGGGGGCCAACGTCCTGACTTTC. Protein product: CASSQEALGANVLTF.

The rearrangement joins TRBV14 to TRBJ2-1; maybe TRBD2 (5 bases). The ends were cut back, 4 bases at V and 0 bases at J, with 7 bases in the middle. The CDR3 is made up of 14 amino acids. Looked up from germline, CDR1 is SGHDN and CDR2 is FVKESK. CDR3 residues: CASSRSGSYNEQFF. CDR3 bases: TGTGCCAGCAGCCGGAGCGGCTCCTACAATGAGCAGTTCTTC.

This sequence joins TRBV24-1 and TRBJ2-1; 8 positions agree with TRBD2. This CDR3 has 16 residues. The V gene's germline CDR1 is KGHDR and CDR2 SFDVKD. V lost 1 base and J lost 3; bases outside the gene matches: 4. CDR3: CATSDFAGGDYNEQFF. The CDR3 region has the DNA TGTGCCACCAGTGATTTTGCGGGAGGAGACTACAATGAGCAGTTCTTC.

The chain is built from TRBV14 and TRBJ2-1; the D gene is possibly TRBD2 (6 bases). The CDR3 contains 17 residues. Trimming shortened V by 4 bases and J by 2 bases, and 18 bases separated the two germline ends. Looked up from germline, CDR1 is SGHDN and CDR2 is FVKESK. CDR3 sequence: CASSRGPWGGAYNEQFF. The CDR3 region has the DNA TGTGCCAGCAGCCGCGGACCTTGGGGAGGTGCCTACAATGAGCAGTTCTTC.

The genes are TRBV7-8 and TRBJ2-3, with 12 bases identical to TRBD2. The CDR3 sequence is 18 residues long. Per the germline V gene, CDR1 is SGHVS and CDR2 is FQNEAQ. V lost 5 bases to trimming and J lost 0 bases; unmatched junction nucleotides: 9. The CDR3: CASSDRTSGVSSTDTQYF. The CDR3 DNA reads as TGTGCCAGCAGCGACCGGACTAGCGGGGTCTCTAGCACAGATACGCAGTATTTT. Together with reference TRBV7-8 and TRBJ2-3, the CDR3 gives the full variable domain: GAGVSQSPRYKVAKRGQDVALRCDPISGHVSLFWYQQALGQGPEFLTYFQNEAQLDKSGLPSDRFFAERPEGSVSTLKIQRTQQEDSAVYLCASSDRTSGVSSTDTQYFGPGTRLTVL.

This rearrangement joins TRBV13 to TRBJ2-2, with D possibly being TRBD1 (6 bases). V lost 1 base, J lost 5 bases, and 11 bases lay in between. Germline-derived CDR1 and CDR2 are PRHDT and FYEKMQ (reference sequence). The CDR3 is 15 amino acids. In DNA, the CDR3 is TGTGCCAGCAGCTTAGAACAGGGCCGAACCGGGGAGCTGTTTTTT. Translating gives CASSLEQGRTGELFF.

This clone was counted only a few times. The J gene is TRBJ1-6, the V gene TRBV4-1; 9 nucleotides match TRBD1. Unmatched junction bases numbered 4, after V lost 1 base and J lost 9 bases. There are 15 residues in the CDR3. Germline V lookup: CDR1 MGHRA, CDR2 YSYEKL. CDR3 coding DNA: TGCGCCAGCAGCCAAGCGACAGGGGGTTTTTCACCCCTCCACTTT. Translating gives CASSQATGGFSPLHF.

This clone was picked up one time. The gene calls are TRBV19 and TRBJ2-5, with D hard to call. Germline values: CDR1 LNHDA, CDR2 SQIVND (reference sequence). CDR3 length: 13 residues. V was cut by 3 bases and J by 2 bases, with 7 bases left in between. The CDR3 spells CASSIQNQETQYF. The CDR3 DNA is TGTGCCAGTAGTATCCAGAATCAAGAGACCCAGTACTTC. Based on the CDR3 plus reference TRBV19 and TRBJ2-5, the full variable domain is DGGITQSPKYLFRKEGQNVTLSCEQNLNHDAMYWYRQDPGQGLRLIYYSQIVNDFQKGDIAEGYSVSREKKESFPLTVTSAQKNPTAFYLCASSIQNQETQYFGPGTRLLVL.

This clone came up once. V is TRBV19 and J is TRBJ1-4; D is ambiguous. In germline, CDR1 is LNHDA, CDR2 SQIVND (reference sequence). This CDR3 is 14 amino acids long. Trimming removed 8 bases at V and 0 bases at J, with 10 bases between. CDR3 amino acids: CASQRFATNEKLFF. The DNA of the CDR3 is TGTGCCAGTCAGAGGTTTGCAACTAATGAAAAACTGTTTTTT.

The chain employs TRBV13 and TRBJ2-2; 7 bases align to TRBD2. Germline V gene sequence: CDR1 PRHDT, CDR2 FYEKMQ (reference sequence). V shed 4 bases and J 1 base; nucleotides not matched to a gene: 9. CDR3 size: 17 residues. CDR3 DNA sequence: TGTGCCAGCAGCTCAGTGGCTAGCGGAGGGAACACCGGGGAGCTGTTTTTT. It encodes CASSSVASGGNTGELFF.

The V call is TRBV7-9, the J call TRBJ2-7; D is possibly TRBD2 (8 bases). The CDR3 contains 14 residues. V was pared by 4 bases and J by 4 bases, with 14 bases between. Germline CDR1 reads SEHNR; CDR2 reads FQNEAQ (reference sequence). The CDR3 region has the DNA TGTGCCAGCAGCTATAGCGGGACAGAATACGAGCAGTACTTC. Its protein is CASSYSGTEYEQYF.

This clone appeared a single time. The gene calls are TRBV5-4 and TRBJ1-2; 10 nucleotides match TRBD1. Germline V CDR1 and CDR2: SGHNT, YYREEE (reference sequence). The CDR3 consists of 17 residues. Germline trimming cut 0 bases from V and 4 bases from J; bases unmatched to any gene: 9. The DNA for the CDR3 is TGTGCCAGCAGCTTGGGGACAGGGGGAGGTAGCGCCTATGGCTACACCTTC. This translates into CASSLGTGGGSAYGYTF.

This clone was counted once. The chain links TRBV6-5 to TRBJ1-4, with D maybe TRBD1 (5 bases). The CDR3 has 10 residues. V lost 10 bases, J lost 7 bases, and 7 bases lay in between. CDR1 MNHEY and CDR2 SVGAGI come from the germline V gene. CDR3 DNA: TGTGCCACCAGGGCTGAAAAACTGTTTTTT. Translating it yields CATRAEKLFF.

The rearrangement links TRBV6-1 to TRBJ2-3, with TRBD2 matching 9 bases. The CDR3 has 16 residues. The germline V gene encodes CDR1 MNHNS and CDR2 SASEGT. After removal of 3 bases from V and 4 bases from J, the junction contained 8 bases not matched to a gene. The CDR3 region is CASSELAGSVPDTQYF. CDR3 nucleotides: TGTGCCAGCAGTGAGCTAGCGGGAAGTGTCCCAGATACGCAGTATTTT.

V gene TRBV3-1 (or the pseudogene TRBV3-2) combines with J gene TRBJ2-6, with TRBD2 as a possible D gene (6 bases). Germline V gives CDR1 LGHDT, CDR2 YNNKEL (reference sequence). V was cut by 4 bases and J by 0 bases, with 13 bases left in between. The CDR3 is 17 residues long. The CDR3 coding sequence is TGTGCCAGCAGCCCGGGGAGGACCTACTCTGGGGCCAACGTCCTGACTTTC. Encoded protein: CASSPGRTYSGANVLTF.

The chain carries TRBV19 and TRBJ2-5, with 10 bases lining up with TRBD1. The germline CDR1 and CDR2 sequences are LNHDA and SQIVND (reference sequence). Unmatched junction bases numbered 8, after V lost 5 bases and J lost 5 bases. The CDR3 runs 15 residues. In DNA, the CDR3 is TGTGCCAGTAGTCGCGGGACAGGGGCGGTCGAGACCCAGTACTTC. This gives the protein CASSRGTGAVETQYF.

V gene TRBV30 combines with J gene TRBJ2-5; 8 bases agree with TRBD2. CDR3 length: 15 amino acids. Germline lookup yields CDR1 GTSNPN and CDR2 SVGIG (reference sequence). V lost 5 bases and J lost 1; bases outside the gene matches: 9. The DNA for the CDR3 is TGTGCCTGGGTAGGGACTAGTAGGCCCCAAGAGACCCAGTACTTC. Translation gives CAWVGTSRPQETQYF.

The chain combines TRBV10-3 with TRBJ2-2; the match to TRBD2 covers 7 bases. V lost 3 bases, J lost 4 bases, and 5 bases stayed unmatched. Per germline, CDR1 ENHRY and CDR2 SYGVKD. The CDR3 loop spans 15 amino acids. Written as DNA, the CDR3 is TGTGCCATCAGTGAAGGTGGGGGGGGCACCGGGGAGCTGTTTTTT. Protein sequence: CAISEGGGGTGELFF.